Each of the 23 T cell receptor beta chains below was sequenced from the same sample in a study of CD8 T cells in Susac syndrome. Random hexamers were used to reverse transcribe the RNA input (about 0.5 to 1 ug). Using its own MiXCR run on the immunoSEQ multiplex PCR reads, TCRdb lists one record per CDR3 protein. The sample holds 150,000 to 200,000 distinct CDR3 sequences, about 90% seen once. Material for sequencing was CD4+ T cells from PBMCs. The receptors originated from a human donor in good health.

The chain has TRBV5-4 and TRBJ2-7; 8 bases are shared with TRBD1. The CDR3 is 15 amino acids. V dropped 0 bases and J dropped 3; count of bases not matched to a gene: 5. The germline CDR1 and CDR2 sequences are SGHNT and YYREEE (reference sequence). CDR3 protein: CASSLEQGEGYEQYF. DNA for the CDR3: TGTGCCAGCAGCTTGGAACAGGGGGAAGGCTACGAGCAGTACTTC.

The chain links TRBV6-5 to TRBJ2-1, with D hard to call. Germline CDR1 MNHEY, CDR2 SVGAGI. The CDR3 consists of 17 residues. V gave up 2 bases and J gave up 1 base, with 15 bases separating them. The DNA for the CDR3 is TGTGCCAGCAGTTACACCCCGATAGCTAATTCCTACAATGAGCAGTTCTTC. Encoded protein: CASSYTPIANSYNEQFF.

The chain recombines TRBV1 with TRBJ2-7; the table's D call of TRBD1 was not tested on the DNA. TRBV1 is annotated as a pseudogene. CDR3 length equals 17 residues. Here the CDR3 DNA reads TGCACCAGCAGCCAAGAGGAGGGAGGGACAGAATCCTACGAGCAGTACTTC. Its translation is CTSSQEEGGTESYEQYF.

The chain carries TRBV5-1 and TRBJ2-3; D uncertain. This CDR3 contains 12 residues. Deletions cut 4 bases from V and 9 bases from J, with 12 bases between. The V gene's germline CDR1 is SGHRS and CDR2 YFSETQ. The CDR3 nucleotides read TGCGCCAGCAGCCGGCCCCAGGACACGCAGTATTTT. It yields the protein CASSRPQDTQYF.

The chain uses TRBV20-1 and TRBJ2-7, with 14 positions matching TRBD2. The V and J ends lost 1 base and 4 bases, in that order; junction bases with no gene match: 3. The germline V gene has CDR1 DFQATT and CDR2 SNEGSKA (reference sequence). The CDR3 length is 15 residues. The CDR3 sequence: CSARGLAGGPYEQYF. CDR3 sequence (DNA): TGCAGTGCTAGAGGACTAGCGGGAGGGCCATACGAGCAGTACTTC.

This clonotype was recorded only once. The genes are TRBV18 and TRBJ2-5; TRBD1 matches at 12 bases. The CDR3 runs to 15 residues. With V trimmed by 3 bases and J by 5 bases, 4 bases remained unmatched. Germline assignment: CDR1 KGHSH and CDR2 LQKENI. In DNA form, the CDR3 reads TGTGCCAGCTCACCGGGACAGGGGGCGCGGGAGACCCAGTACTTC. It codes for CASSPGQGARETQYF.

This chain uses TRBV28 with TRBJ2-7; D unresolved. This CDR3 comprises 14 residues. CDR1 and CDR2 from the germline V gene are MDHEN and SYDVKM. With 3 bases removed from V and 0 bases from J, the gap between germline ends came to 9 bases. Here the CDR3 reads CASSLPLSSYEQYF. The CDR3 region has the DNA TGTGCCAGCAGTTTGCCTCTAAGCTCCTACGAGCAGTACTTC. The variable domain in full, with the rest retrieved from reference TRBV28 and TRBJ2-7, is DVKVTQSSRYLVKRTGEKVFLECVQDMDHENMFWYRQDPGLGLRLIYFSYDVKMKEKGDIPEGYSVSREKKERFSLILESASTNQTSMYLCASSLPLSSYEQYFGPGTRLTVT.

This sequence joins TRBV3-1 and TRBJ1-3; D uncertain. Trimming took 4 bases from V and 5 from J, leaving 15 bases between them. CDR3 length equals 15 residues. CDR1 and CDR2 from the germline V gene are LGHDT and YNNKEL (reference sequence). CDR3 in DNA: TGTGCCAGCAGCCCGACGGCAGGCGGGAGAAACACCATATATTTT. This sequence encodes CASSPTAGGRNTIYF.

This chain links TRBV5-1 with TRBJ2-2; 9 nucleotides line up with TRBD2. There are 15 residues in the CDR3. Germline V gives CDR1 SGHRS, CDR2 YFSETQ. V lost 0 bases and J lost 6; bases outside the gene matches: 3. CDR3 sequence: CASSLGTSDPGELFF. In DNA, the CDR3 is TGCGCCAGCAGCTTGGGGACTAGCGACCCCGGGGAGCTGTTTTTT.

To note about this clonotype: The limits of the CDR3 on the DNA are not certain, so only TCRdb's listed CDR3 is given. This chain links TRBV23-1 with TRBJ1-4; the D call TRBD1 from the table was never checked on the DNA. TRBV23-1 is designated an ORF whose function remains uncertain. A total of 18 residues make up the CDR3, ends included. CDR3 region: CASSQQTGVYHLMKNCFF.

The chain couples TRBV5-1 to TRBJ2-5; possible D gene TRBD1, 5 bases. V lost 4 bases to trimming and J lost 3 bases, with 22 bases between them. The CDR3 runs to 17 residues. The germline CDR1 and CDR2 sequences are SGHRS and YFSETQ. The CDR3 protein is CASSPLGSQGEEETQYF. CDR3 nucleotide sequence: TGCGCCAGCAGCCCCCTGGGCTCTCAGGGCGAGGAAGAGACCCAGTACTTC.

The chain has TRBV29-1 and TRBJ1-1, with a possible D match to TRBD1 (6 bases). The CDR3 totals 13 residues. Between the trimmed V and J ends, which lost 3 bases and 11 bases, there was a span of 19 bases. Per germline, CDR1 SQVTM and CDR2 ANQGSEA. CDR3 sequence (DNA): TGCAGCGTTGAGACGACAGGCGGGAGAATGGCTTTCTTT. Its protein is CSVETTGGRMAFF.

V and J are TRBV24-1 and TRBJ1-5, with unresolved D. From germline, CDR1 is KGHDR and CDR2 SFDVKD. This CDR3 is 13 amino acids long. Trimming removed 10 bases from V and 0 bases from J, with 9 bases in between. As DNA, the CDR3 is TGTGCCACTCGACGGGATAGCAATCAGCCCCAGCATTTT. Residues: CATRRDSNQPQHF.

The chain links TRBV2 to TRBJ2-2, with TRBD2 matching 9 bases. After removal of 6 bases from V and 1 base from J, the junction contained 0 bases not matched to a gene. CDR1 SNHLY and CDR2 FYNNEI come from the germline V gene. This CDR3 is 14 amino acids long. The CDR3 reads CASRREGNTGELFF. CDR3 DNA: TGTGCCAGCAGGCGGGAGGGGAACACCGGGGAGCTGTTTTTT.

As to this clonotype: The junction does not match germline at one end; this may be a read error. The chain combines TRBV14 with TRBJ1-2; tentatively, D is TRBD1 (6 bases). CDR3 length: 15 amino acids. Looked up from germline, CDR1 is SGHDN and CDR2 is FVKESK. In DNA, the CDR3 is TGTGCCAGCAGCCAAGCAGGGGCCGGCAACTTTGGCTACACCTTC. This gives the protein CASSQAGAGNFGYTF.

The chain joins TRBV30 to TRBJ1-2; D gene ambiguous. V lost 1 base to trimming and J lost 8 bases, with 8 bases between them. The CDR3 totals 11 residues. The V gene's germline CDR1 is GTSNPN and CDR2 SVGIG (reference sequence). The CDR3 DNA reads as TGTGCCTGGAGTGCGGGTGGGGGCTACACCTTC. Its translation: CAWSAGGGYTF.

The V gene is TRBV30, the J gene TRBJ1-4, with 7 bases that match TRBD1. Germline CDR1 and CDR2: GTSNPN and SVGIG (reference sequence). After removal of 5 bases from V and 6 bases from J, the junction contained 9 bases not matched to a gene. The CDR3 contains 14 residues. Written as DNA, the CDR3 is TGTGCCTGGGCTAGGACAGGACCCTATGAAAAACTGTTTTTT. It yields the protein CAWARTGPYEKLFF.

The rearrangement links TRBV5-1 to TRBJ2-6; D might be TRBD2 (6 bases). The CDR3 spans 15 residues. Germline lookup yields CDR1 SGHRS and CDR2 YFSETQ. V shed 4 bases and J shed 0 bases, with 8 bases lying between them. In nucleotides, the CDR3 is TGCGCCAGCAGCGCGGGGCCCTCTGGGGCCAACGTCCTGACTTTC. Translation: CASSAGPSGANVLTF.

The rearrangement uses TRBV7-2 and TRBJ2-3; TRBD1 matches 7 bases. Looked up from germline, CDR1 is SGHTA and CDR2 is FQGNSA. The CDR3 is 11 amino acids. V lost 2 bases to trimming and J lost 14 bases; unmatched junction nucleotides: 4. The CDR3 loop reads CASSLLDRRYF. The DNA of the CDR3 is TGTGCCAGCAGCTTACTGGACAGGAGGTATTTT.

The chain uses TRBV2 and TRBJ1-1; D call uncertain. The CDR3 is made up of 13 amino acids. Trimming stripped 8 bases from V and 0 bases from J, with 10 bases between. Germline V gene lookup returns CDR1 SNHLY and CDR2 FYNNEI. The CDR3 is CASFEELNTEAFF. The DNA for the CDR3 is TGTGCCAGCTTCGAGGAGTTGAACACTGAAGCTTTCTTT. The full variable domain, rest sourced from reference TRBV2 and TRBJ1-1, is EPEVTQTPSHQVTQMGQEVILRCVPISNHLYFYWYRQILGQKVEFLVSFYNNEISEKSEIFDDQFSVERPDGSNFTLKIRSTKLEDSAMYFCASFEELNTEAFFGQGTRLTVV.

In its sample, this clonotype was seen a few times. The rearrangement links TRBV5-1 to TRBJ2-7; 11 bases agree with TRBD1. J was trimmed by 8 bases and V by 4 bases; bases with no gene match: 8. This CDR3 comprises 14 residues. The V gene's germline CDR1 is SGHRS and CDR2 YFSETQ. Written as DNA, the CDR3 is TGCGCCAGCAGCCCCGGACAGGGGGCTGACAAGCAGTACTTC. As protein: CASSPGQGADKQYF.

J is TRBJ1-4 and V is TRBV30, with 7 positions matching TRBD1. CDR3 length equals 14 residues. Germline lookup yields CDR1 GTSNPN and CDR2 SVGIG (reference sequence). After removal of 2 bases from V and 4 bases from J, the junction contained 4 bases not matched to a gene. This CDR3 is CAWSHRGSNEKLFF. DNA of the CDR3: TGTGCCTGGAGTCACAGGGGTAGTAATGAAAAACTGTTTTTT.

V gene TRBV3-1 combines with J gene TRBJ2-1, with 12 nucleotides matching TRBD2. Germline trimming cut 4 bases from V and 5 bases from J; bases unmatched to any gene: 6. The CDR3 loop spans 16 amino acids. Germline CDR1 reads LGHDT; CDR2 reads YNNKEL (reference sequence). This chain's CDR3 is CASSPWTSGIDNEQFF. CDR3 in DNA: TGTGCCAGCAGCCCCTGGACTAGCGGGATCGACAATGAGCAGTTCTTC.